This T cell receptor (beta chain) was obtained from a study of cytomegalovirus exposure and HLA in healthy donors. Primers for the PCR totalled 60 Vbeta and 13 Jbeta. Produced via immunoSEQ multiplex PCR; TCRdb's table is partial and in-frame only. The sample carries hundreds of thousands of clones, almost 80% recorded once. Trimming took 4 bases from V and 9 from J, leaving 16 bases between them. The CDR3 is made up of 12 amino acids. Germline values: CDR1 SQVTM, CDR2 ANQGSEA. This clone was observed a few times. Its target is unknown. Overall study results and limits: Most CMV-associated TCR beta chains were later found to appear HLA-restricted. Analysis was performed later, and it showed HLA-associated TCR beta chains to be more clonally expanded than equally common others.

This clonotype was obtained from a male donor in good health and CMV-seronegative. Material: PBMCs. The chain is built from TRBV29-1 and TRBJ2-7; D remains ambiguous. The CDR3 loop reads CSVVSSLNGQYF. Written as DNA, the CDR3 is TGCAGCGTTGTGTCCTCCTTGAACGGGCAGTACTTC.